These 20 T cell receptor beta chains were all obtained from the same sample, sequenced in a study of neurological immune-mediated disorders. TCRdb passed the 5' RACE reads through MiXCR, listing each CDR3 protein once. The data show tens of thousands of distinct CDR3 sequences, roughly 6% seen once. Input material: CD4+ T cells from blood. These receptors were taken from a middle-aged woman in good health.

This clonotype was counted many times. The chain recombines TRBV6-1 with TRBJ1-1; 10 nucleotides align to TRBD1. The CDR3 has 14 amino acids. V dropped 6 bases and J dropped 0; count of bases not matched to a gene: 1. Germline V gene data show CDR1 as MNHNS and CDR2 as SASEGT. The CDR3 DNA sequence: TGTGCCAGCAGGACAGGGGGCTTGAACACTGAAGCTTTCTTT. Its protein product is CASRTGGLNTEAFF.

The table lists this clonotype with many counts. The CDR3 sequence is CASSLEGTGSETQYF. The CDR3 DNA is TGTGCCAGCAGCTTAGAAGGGACAGGGTCAGAGACCCAGTACTTC. The chain combines TRBV7-2 with TRBJ2-5; the match to TRBD1 covers 9 bases. J gave up 4 bases and V 1 base, and 4 bases lay outside the gene matches. The CDR3 length is 15 residues. The germline gives CDR1 SGHTA, CDR2 FQGNSA.

This chain connects TRBV12-2 to TRBJ1-1; no check of the table's D call, TRBD1, against the DNA was made. TRBV12-2 is termed a pseudogene. There are 15 residues in the CDR3. The CDR3 loop is CASRRHRGSGTEAFF. The CDR3 DNA follows: TGTGCAAGTCGCAGACACAGGGGGAGCGGCACTGAAGCTTTCTTT.

This clonotype was found a few times. V is TRBV10-3 and J is TRBJ2-7, with 12 bases aligning to TRBD1. The CDR3 is 16 amino acids. The V segment lost 0 bases and the J segment 5 bases; nucleotides outside the gene matches: 5. Per the germline V gene, CDR1 is ENHRY and CDR2 is SYGVKD. CDR3 amino acids: CAISESEGTGGDEQYF. In nucleotides, the CDR3 is TGTGCCATCAGTGAGTCGGAAGGGACAGGGGGCGACGAGCAGTACTTC.

This clonotype was seen repeatedly, ten times or more. This chain connects TRBV20-1 to TRBJ2-7; weak D call: TRBD1 (5 bases). The CDR3 covers 12 residues. Germline V gene lookup returns CDR1 DFQATT and CDR2 SNEGSKA (reference sequence). The germline V and J ends were trimmed by 3 bases and 5 bases, with 11 bases remaining between them. In DNA form, the CDR3 reads TGCAGTGCTAGTAGGCAGGGTGACGAGCAGTACTTC. Its protein product is CSASRQGDEQYF.

In its sample, this clonotype was seen many times. The chain has TRBV29-1 and TRBJ2-7; no clear D gene. The CDR3 length is 12 residues. V lost 6 bases to trimming and J lost 3 bases, with 12 bases between them. Germline assignment: CDR1 SQVTM and CDR2 ANQGSEA. In DNA, the CDR3 is TGCAGCGTAGTGGACCGACTCTACGAGCAGTACTTC. This sequence encodes CSVVDRLYEQYF.

Many counts were recorded for this clonotype. The J gene is TRBJ2-5, the V gene TRBV7-2; D is undetermined. Trimming took 5 bases from V and 2 from J, leaving 15 bases between them. The CDR3 sequence is 15 residues long. From germline, CDR1 is SGHTA and CDR2 FQGNSA. CDR3 loop: CASSPTPANQETQYF. CDR3 sequence (DNA): TGTGCCAGCAGCCCCACCCCGGCTAATCAAGAGACCCAGTACTTC.

Ten or more counts support this clonotype. CDR3 in amino acids: CASRRSGGGDTQYF. The CDR3, as DNA: TGTGCCAGCAGGAGAAGCGGGGGGGGGGATACGCAGTATTTT. The genes are TRBV28 and TRBJ2-3, with 10 positions matching TRBD2. V lost 6 bases and J lost 6; bases outside the gene matches: 6. The CDR3 contains 14 residues. Germline values: CDR1 MDHEN, CDR2 SYDVKM.

The table lists this clonotype with many counts. The V and J genes are TRBV20-1 and TRBJ1-2; D unclear. V dropped 2 bases and J dropped 3 bases, with 13 bases sitting between them. The CDR3 runs to 14 residues. The germline gives CDR1 DFQATT, CDR2 SNEGSKA (reference sequence). CDR3 sequence: CSARPPGSYYGYTF. Written as DNA, the CDR3 is TGCAGTGCTAGACCTCCGGGCTCCTACTATGGCTACACCTTC.

This clonotype was seen repeatedly, ten times or more. J is TRBJ2-2 and V is TRBV6-5; 10 positions match TRBD2. Looked up from germline, CDR1 is MNHEY and CDR2 is SVGAGI. Trimming took 2 bases from V and 4 from J; bases not matched to a gene: 4. The CDR3 length is 16 residues. CDR3 protein: CASSYVSGRFTGELFF. In DNA, the CDR3 is TGTGCCAGCAGTTACGTTAGCGGGAGGTTCACCGGGGAGCTGTTTTTT.

This clonotype has ten or more counts. CDR3 protein: CASSFYRAAGSTYEQYF. In DNA, the CDR3 is TGTGCCAGCAGCTTCTACCGGGCGGCGGGATCAACCTACGAGCAGTACTTC. The V call is TRBV7-9, the J call TRBJ2-7; a possible D gene is TRBD2 (6 bases). Germline CDR1 reads SEHNR; CDR2 reads FQNEAQ (reference sequence). The CDR3 consists of 17 residues. V was trimmed by 3 bases and J by 2 bases, leaving 20 bases between them.

This clonotype has at least ten counts. V and J are TRBV6-1 and TRBJ1-1; 7 positions agree with TRBD1. CDR3 length: 13 residues. J was trimmed by 0 bases and V by 8 bases; bases with no gene match: 3. Germline lookup yields CDR1 MNHNS and CDR2 SASEGT. The chain's CDR3 is CASGTAMNTEAFF. Written as DNA, the CDR3 is TGTGCCAGCGGGACAGCTATGAACACTGAAGCTTTCTTT.

V is TRBV3-1 and J is TRBJ2-5; TRBD1 is a possible D gene (5 bases). This CDR3 spans 12 amino acids. Germline V gene lookup returns CDR1 LGHDT and CDR2 YNNKEL (reference sequence). V was cut by 6 bases and J by 5 bases, with 10 bases left in between. CDR3 in DNA: TGTGCCAGCAGGTGGGGCGGCGAGACCCAGTACTTC. Translation gives CASRWGGETQYF.

This clonotype was recorded at least ten times. The rearrangement uses TRBV27 and TRBJ1-2; D gene uncertain. V lost 2 bases to trimming and J lost 1 base, with 5 bases between them. The CDR3 length is 13 residues. CDR1 is MNHEY and CDR2 is SMNVEV in the germline V gene (reference sequence). The CDR3 loop is CASSLRDNYGYTF. CDR3 DNA: TGTGCCAGCAGTTTACGGGATAACTATGGCTACACCTTC.

This clonotype was found many times. The chain uses TRBV9 and TRBJ1-6; possibly TRBD1 for D (5 bases). In germline, CDR1 is SGDLS, CDR2 YYNGEE. V dropped 0 bases and J dropped 10 bases, with 11 bases sitting between them. This CDR3 spans 14 amino acids. The CDR3 coding sequence is TGTGCCAGCAGCGTAGCTGATGGGACCTCACCCCTCCACTTT. Residues: CASSVADGTSPLHF. Full variable domain (rest looked up from reference TRBV9 and TRBJ1-6): DSGVTQTPKHLITATGQRVTLRCSPRSGDLSVYWYQQSLDQGLQFLIQYYNGEERAKGNILERFSAQQFPDLHSELNLSSLELGDSALYFCASSVADGTSPLHFGNGTRLTVT.

The sample holds many counts of this clonotype. Here the CDR3 DNA reads TGTGCCAGCAGCCCCCTAGTTATGAACACTGAAGCTTTCTTT. As protein: CASSPLVMNTEAFF. The chain joins TRBV7-2 to TRBJ1-1; D call uncertain. V lost 5 bases to trimming and J lost 0 bases, with 10 bases between them. CDR3 length: 14 residues. Germline V gene lookup returns CDR1 SGHTA and CDR2 FQGNSA.

This clonotype has ten or more counts. This chain connects TRBV7-9 to TRBJ2-6; D ambiguous. Germline CDR1 and CDR2: SEHNR and FQNEAQ (reference sequence). The ends were cut back, 1 base at V and 0 bases at J, with 4 bases in the middle. The CDR3 contains 15 residues. CDR3 amino acids: CASSLGGSGANVLTF. The CDR3 DNA is TGTGCCAGCAGCTTAGGCGGCTCTGGGGCCAACGTCCTGACTTTC.

This clonotype was recorded many times. The chain has TRBV20-1 and TRBJ2-7, with D tentatively TRBD1 (6 bases). This CDR3 comprises 15 residues. V lost 0 bases and J lost 3, with 15 bases in between. Germline CDR1 DFQATT, CDR2 SNEGSKA (reference sequence). The CDR3 reads CSARDQGGFHYEQYF. The CDR3 DNA sequence: TGCAGTGCTAGAGATCAAGGGGGTTTCCACTACGAGCAGTACTTC.

This clonotype was recorded many times. V usage is TRBV5-1 and J usage is TRBJ2-2; TRBD1 matches at 10 bases. J lost 6 bases, V lost 3 bases, and 5 bases had no gene match. Germline CDR1 reads SGHRS; CDR2 reads YFSETQ. The CDR3 totals 15 residues. CDR3 amino acids: CASSWGTGEAGELFF. The CDR3, as DNA: TGCGCCAGCAGCTGGGGGACAGGGGAGGCCGGGGAGCTGTTTTTT.

This clonotype was observed many times. The chain recombines TRBV29-1 with TRBJ2-1; the D call may be TRBD1 or TRBD2 (5 bases each). The CDR3 contains 13 residues. V was clipped by 7 bases and J by 2 bases, with 12 bases between them. Germline values: CDR1 SQVTM, CDR2 ANQGSEA. CDR3 coding DNA: TGCAGCGCTGGAAGGGACCCCTACAATGAGCAGTTCTTC. Amino acid sequence: CSAGRDPYNEQFF.